Below, 25 T cell receptor beta chains from the same sample are listed, as sequenced in a study of T-cell memory formation after mild COVID-19. TCRdb recomputed calls from the 5' RACE reads with MiXCR, one row per CDR3 protein. Of approximately 170,000 distinct CDR3 sequences in the sample, 10% to 15% were seen once. The sample consisted of PBMCs or a T cell subset sorted from them (not recorded which). The receptors originated from a man younger than 30 who had mild COVID-19 (a few samples of this study predate the infection). Cell type and time point are not known.

The chain carries TRBV30 and TRBJ1-1; D gene ambiguous. CDR1 is GTSNPN, CDR2 SVGIG, per germline (reference sequence). The V end was cut by 2 bases, the J end by 5 bases, with 15 bases between. This CDR3 comprises 14 residues. The CDR3 protein is CAWSQFVFGTEAFF. CDR3 bases: TGTGCCTGGAGTCAATTCGTTTTCGGGACTGAAGCTTTCTTT.

The chain uses TRBV28 and TRBJ1-2, with 10 bases aligning to TRBD1. V was pared by 7 bases and J by 3 bases, with 11 bases of the junction left unmatched. Germline-derived CDR1 and CDR2 are MDHEN and SYDVKM. The CDR3 loop spans 16 amino acids. The DNA for the CDR3 is TGTGCCAGCATTCCGGGACAGGGGATCCTCTACTATGGCTACACCTTC. This codes for CASIPGQGILYYGYTF.

This clonotype was picked up a small number of times. The CDR3 reads CASSPALETQYF. As DNA, the CDR3 is TGCGCCAGCAGCCCCGCGCTAGAGACCCAGTACTTC. V gene TRBV10-2 combines with J gene TRBJ2-5; D not certain. The germline gives CDR1 WSHSY, CDR2 SAAADI. This CDR3 is built from 12 residues. Trimming stripped 6 bases from V and 4 bases from J, with 9 bases between.

V is TRBV28 and J is TRBJ1-2; TRBD1 matches 9 bases. V was clipped by 6 bases and J by 4 bases; unmatched bases: 3. CDR3 length equals 13 residues. Germline CDR1 MDHEN, CDR2 SYDVKM. DNA for the CDR3: TGTGCCAGCAGACAGGGGGCGGGCTATGGCTACACCTTC. This codes for CASRQGAGYGYTF.

CDR3 in amino acids: CASSEGFTGVYEQYV. The CDR3 DNA follows: TGTGCCAGCAGTGAAGGTTTCACTGGCGTGTACGAGCAGTACGTC. The genes are TRBV6-1 and TRBJ2-7; D not certain. CDR1 and CDR2 from the germline V gene are MNHNS and SASEGT. The CDR3 is 15 residues long. Trimming left V 1 base short and J 4 bases short, with 14 bases between.

This clonotype was counted only a few times. V gene TRBV6-2 or TRBV6-3 combines with J gene TRBJ2-1; D is ambiguous. Between the trimmed V and J ends, which lost 4 bases and 6 bases, there was a span of 4 bases. This CDR3 region has 11 residues. The germline CDR1 and CDR2 sequences are MNHEY and SVGEGT. CDR3: CASSWRNEQFF. In nucleotides, the CDR3 is TGTGCCAGCAGTTGGCGCAATGAGCAGTTCTTC.

J is TRBJ1-3 and V is TRBV4-1; D call uncertain. With 0 bases removed from V and 0 bases from J, the gap between germline ends came to 3 bases. The length of the CDR3 is 14 residues. Germline assignment: CDR1 MGHRA and CDR2 YSYEKL. For the CDR3, the DNA is TGCGCCAGCAGCCAAGATAGCTCTGGAAACACCATATATTTT. Translation: CASSQDSSGNTIYF.

This clonotype was seen many times. The V call is TRBV20-1, the J call TRBJ2-2; TRBD1 agrees at 8 bases. The CDR3 has 16 residues. V trimming: 3 bases; J trimming: 4 bases; junction bases outside the gene matches: 10. In germline, CDR1 is DFQATT, CDR2 SNEGSKA (reference sequence). Here the CDR3 reads CSARIPGQESTGELFF. In DNA, the CDR3 is TGCAGTGCTAGGATACCGGGACAGGAATCCACCGGGGAGCTGTTTTTT.

The chain carries TRBV28 and TRBJ2-2; 7 bases align to TRBD2. This CDR3 region has 13 residues. The germline CDR1 and CDR2 sequences are MDHEN and SYDVKM. Trimming cost V 4 bases and J 4 bases; bases outside gene matches: 0. CDR3 bases: TGTGCCAGCAGTTCGGGGGGCACCGGGGAGCTGTTTTTT. Protein: CASSSGGTGELFF. Full variable domain (remainder filled in from reference TRBV28 and TRBJ2-2): DVKVTQSSRYLVKRTGEKVFLECVQDMDHENMFWYRQDPGLGLRLIYFSYDVKMKEKGDIPEGYSVSREKKERFSLILESASTNQTSMYLCASSSGGTGELFFGEGSRLTVL.

The gene calls are TRBV12-3 or TRBV12-4 and TRBJ2-7; D ambiguous. V lost 3 bases and J 6 bases, leaving 6 bases between the germline ends. This CDR3 region has 11 residues. In DNA form, the CDR3 reads TGTGCCAGCAGTTTTCTGGCCGAGCAGTACTTC. This codes for CASSFLAEQYF.

The table lists this clonotype with a few counts. A much larger clone differs by one base, so this may be a read error. The CDR3 does not end in the conserved phenylalanine or tryptophan, so this is likely a read error. J is TRBJ1-6 and V is TRBV12-3 or TRBV12-4, with a weak D call TRBD1 (5 bases). The CDR3 length is 15 residues. Trimming took 6 bases from V and 10 from J, leaving 19 bases between them. CDR3 DNA sequence: TGTGCCAGCAGCCTTCGGGACCCTAGGGACTCACCCCTCCACTGT. Residues: CASSLRDPRDSPLHC.

This chain uses TRBV5-1 with TRBJ1-2; a possible D gene is TRBD1 (6 bases). This CDR3 is 13 amino acids long. Germline V gene data show CDR1 as SGHRS and CDR2 as YFSETQ. V lost 0 bases and J 10 bases, leaving 13 bases between the germline ends. The CDR3 DNA is TGCGCCAGCAGCTTGGACAGGGTCACCACCTACACCTTC. This gives the protein CASSLDRVTTYTF.

Only a few counts were recorded for this clonotype. The chain uses TRBV7-8 and TRBJ2-1; TRBD2 might be the D (5 bases). Deletions cut 5 bases from V and 4 bases from J, with 18 bases between. This CDR3 region has 16 residues. The germline gives CDR1 SGHVS, CDR2 FQNEAQ. Here the CDR3 DNA reads TGTGCCAGCAGCCCACCCAATTATGGGAGATACAATGAGCAGTTCTTC. It specifies CASSPPNYGRYNEQFF.

This chain connects TRBV25-1 to TRBJ2-2, with 10 bases identical to TRBD1. CDR1 and CDR2 from the germline V gene are MGHDK and SYGVNS. There are 15 residues in the CDR3. V dropped 3 bases and J dropped 6; count of bases not matched to a gene: 4. This CDR3 reads CASSDRQGAAGELFF. The CDR3 coding sequence is TGTGCCAGCAGTGATCGACAGGGGGCGGCCGGGGAGCTGTTTTTT.

This clonotype rates as medium-sized. The CDR3 loop reads CASRYTGRTSTDTQYF. The CDR3 DNA is TGTGCCAGCAGGTATACGGGCAGGACCAGCACAGATACGCAGTATTTT. V and J are TRBV11-2 and TRBJ2-3; no reliable D call. This CDR3 contains 16 residues. Germline-derived CDR1 and CDR2 are SGHAT and FQNNGV. V was shortened by 6 bases and J by 0 bases, with 16 bases between the two germline ends.

The genes are TRBV10-2 and TRBJ1-1; TRBD1 aligns across 7 bases. J lost 6 bases, V lost 3 bases, and 1 base had no gene match. The germline CDR1 and CDR2 sequences are WSHSY and SAAADI. This CDR3 spans 12 amino acids. The chain's CDR3 is CASSEGGPEAFF. The DNA of the CDR3 is TGCGCCAGCAGTGAAGGGGGCCCTGAAGCTTTCTTT.

This clonotype has at least ten counts. The CDR3 DNA reads TGTGCCAGCAGGGACGGTACTGCGGGGGCCAACGTCCTGACTTTC. Protein product: CASRDGTAGANVLTF. The chain employs TRBV7-3 and TRBJ2-6; D gene ambiguous. The germline V gene has CDR1 SGHTA and CDR2 FQGTGA. The V end was cut by 6 bases, the J end by 4 bases, with 13 bases between. CDR3 size: 15 residues.

This clonotype was found many times. The rearrangement joins TRBV12-3 or TRBV12-4 to TRBJ2-7, with TRBD1 as a possible D gene (5 bases). Trimming shortened V by 5 bases and J by 6 bases, and 8 bases separated the two germline ends. The CDR3 contains 11 residues. CDR3 bases: TGTGCCAGCAGTGCAGGGTTCGAGCAGTACGTC. Translation gives CASSAGFEQYV.

The chain links TRBV7-9 to TRBJ2-7; D is tentatively TRBD1 or TRBD2 (5 bases each). The germline CDR1 and CDR2 sequences are SEHNR and FQNEAQ (reference sequence). The CDR3 has 16 residues. The V gene lost 4 bases and the J gene lost 0 bases, with 16 bases spanning the gap. CDR3 DNA: TGTGCCAGCAGCTCCCTGGGGACCGAGAGCTCCTACGAGCAGTACTTC. The encoded protein is CASSSLGTESSYEQYF.

This clonotype was observed a few times. This chain uses TRBV4-3 with TRBJ1-3; 9 positions match TRBD1. V gave up 1 base and J gave up 4 bases; unmatched junction bases: 8. This CDR3 spans 17 amino acids. CDR1 LGHNA and CDR2 YSLEER come from the germline V gene. DNA for the CDR3: TGCGCCAGCAGCCAAGGCCCTGGACAGGGGTCCGGAAACACCATATATTTT. It specifies CASSQGPGQGSGNTIYF.

This chain connects TRBV19 to TRBJ2-3, with 7 bases lining up with TRBD1. The CDR3 runs to 13 residues. V gave up 0 bases and J gave up 13 bases; unmatched junction bases: 7. Germline V gene data show CDR1 as LNHDA and CDR2 as SQIVND (reference sequence). This chain's CDR3 is CASSIDRQGVEYF. The CDR3 region has the DNA TGTGCCAGTAGTATAGATCGACAGGGTGTGGAGTATTTT. Based on the CDR3 plus reference TRBV19 and TRBJ2-3, the full variable domain is DGGITQSPKYLFRKEGQNVTLSCEQNLNHDAMYWYRQDPGQGLRLIYYSQIVNDFQKGDIAEGYSVSREKKESFPLTVTSAQKNPTAFYLCASSIDRQGVEYFGPGTRLTVL.

The table lists this clonotype with a few counts. The chain is built from TRBV6-6 and TRBJ2-3; TRBD1 agrees at 11 bases. The CDR3 contains 14 residues. V shed 6 bases, J shed 6 bases, and the junction held 5 bases outside the gene matches. Germline assignment: CDR1 MNHNY and CDR2 SVGAGI (reference sequence). The DNA for the CDR3 is TGTGCCAGCAGGACGGGACAGGGGGGCGATACGCAGTATTTT. This codes for CASRTGQGGDTQYF.

V gene TRBV7-2 combines with J gene TRBJ1-6, with 8 bases that match TRBD1. The J segment lost 7 bases and the V segment lost 4 bases, leaving 9 bases of the junction unmatched. Per the germline V gene, CDR1 is SGHTA and CDR2 is FQGNSA. The CDR3 spans 16 residues. CDR3 region: CASSSKGTGVNSPLHF. The CDR3 coding sequence is TGTGCCAGCAGCTCAAAGGGGACAGGAGTGAATTCACCCCTCCACTTT. Combining the CDR3 with reference TRBV7-2 and TRBJ1-6 gives the whole variable domain GAGVSQSPSNKVTEKGKDVELRCDPISGHTALYWYRQSLGQGLEFLIYFQGNSAPDKSGLPSDRFSAERTGGSVSTLTIQRTQQEDSAVYLCASSSKGTGVNSPLHFGNGTRLTVT.

This clonotype was found a few times. This chain connects TRBV24-1 to TRBJ2-1; D gene unclear. CDR1 is KGHDR, CDR2 SFDVKD, per germline. The CDR3 totals 11 residues. Deletions cut 0 bases from V and 9 bases from J, with 2 bases between. CDR3 loop: CATSDLREQFF. CDR3 DNA: TGTGCCACCAGTGATTTGCGTGAGCAGTTCTTC.

The V call is TRBV7-2, the J call TRBJ2-4; a weak D match, TRBD1 (6 bases). There are 19 residues in the CDR3. Trimming took off 4 bases at V and 3 bases at J, with 25 bases between the two ends. Germline CDR1 and CDR2: SGHTA and FQGNSA. The CDR3 here is CASSSNRGGHQGGKNIQYF. The DNA for the CDR3 is TGTGCCAGCAGCTCGAACCGTGGGGGACACCAAGGGGGCAAAAACATTCAGTACTTC.